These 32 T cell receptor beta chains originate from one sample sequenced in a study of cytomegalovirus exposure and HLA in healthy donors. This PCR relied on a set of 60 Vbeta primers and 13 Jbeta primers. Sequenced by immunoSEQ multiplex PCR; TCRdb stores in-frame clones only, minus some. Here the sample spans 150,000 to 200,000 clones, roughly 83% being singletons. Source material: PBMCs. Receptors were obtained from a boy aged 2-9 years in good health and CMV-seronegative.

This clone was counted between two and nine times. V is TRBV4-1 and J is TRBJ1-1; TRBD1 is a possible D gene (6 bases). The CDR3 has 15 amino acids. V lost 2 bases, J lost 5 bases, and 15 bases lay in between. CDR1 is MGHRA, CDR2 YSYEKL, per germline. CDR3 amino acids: CASSQTRGPGTEAFF. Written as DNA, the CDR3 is TGCGCCAGCAGCCAAACCAGGGGCCCTGGGACTGAAGCTTTCTTT.

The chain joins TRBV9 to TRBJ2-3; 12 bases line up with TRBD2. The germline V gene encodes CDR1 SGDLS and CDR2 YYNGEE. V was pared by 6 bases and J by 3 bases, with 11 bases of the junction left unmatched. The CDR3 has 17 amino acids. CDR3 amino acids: CASTEGGLAGGTDTQYF. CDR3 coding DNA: TGTGCCAGCACCGAAGGAGGGCTAGCGGGAGGGACAGATACGCAGTATTTT.

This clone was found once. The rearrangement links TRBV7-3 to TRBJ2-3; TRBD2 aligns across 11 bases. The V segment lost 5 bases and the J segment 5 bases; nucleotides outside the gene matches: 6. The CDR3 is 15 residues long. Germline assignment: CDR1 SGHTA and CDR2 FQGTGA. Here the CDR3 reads CASSPLAGEGDTQYF. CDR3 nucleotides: TGTGCCAGCAGCCCACTAGCGGGAGAAGGAGATACGCAGTATTTT.

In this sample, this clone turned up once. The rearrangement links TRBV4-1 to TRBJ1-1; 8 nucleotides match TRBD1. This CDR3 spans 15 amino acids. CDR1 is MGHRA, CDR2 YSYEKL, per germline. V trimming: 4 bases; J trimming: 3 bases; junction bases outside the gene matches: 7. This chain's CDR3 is CASSLPPDRDTEAFF. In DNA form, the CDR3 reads TGCGCCAGCAGCCTCCCCCCGGACAGGGACACTGAAGCTTTCTTT.

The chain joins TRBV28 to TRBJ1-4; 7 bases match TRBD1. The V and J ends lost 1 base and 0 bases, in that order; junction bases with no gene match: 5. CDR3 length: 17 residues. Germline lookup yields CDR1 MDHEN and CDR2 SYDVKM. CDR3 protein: CASSLLWDSATNEKLFF. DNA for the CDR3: TGTGCCAGCAGTTTATTATGGGACAGTGCAACTAATGAAAAACTGTTTTTT.

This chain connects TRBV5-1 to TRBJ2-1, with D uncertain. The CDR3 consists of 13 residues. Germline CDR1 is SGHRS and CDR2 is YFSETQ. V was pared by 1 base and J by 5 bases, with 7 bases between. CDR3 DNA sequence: TGCGCCAGCAGCTTGTGGGCAGACAATGAGCAGTTCTTC. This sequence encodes CASSLWADNEQFF.

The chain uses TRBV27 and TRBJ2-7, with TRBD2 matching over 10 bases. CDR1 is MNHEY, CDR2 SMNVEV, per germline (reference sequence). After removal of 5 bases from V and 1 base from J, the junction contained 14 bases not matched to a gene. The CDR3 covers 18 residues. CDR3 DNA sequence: TGTGCCAGCAGTGGGGGGCGGACTAGCGGTTCTATATCCTACGAGCAGTACTTC. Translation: CASSGGRTSGSISYEQYF.

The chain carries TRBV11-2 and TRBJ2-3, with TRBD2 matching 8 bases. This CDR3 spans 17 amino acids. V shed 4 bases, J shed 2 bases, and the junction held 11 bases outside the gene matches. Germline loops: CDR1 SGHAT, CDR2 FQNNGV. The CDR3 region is CASSSKRLARYTDTQYF. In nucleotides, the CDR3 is TGTGCCAGCAGCTCCAAGAGACTAGCGAGATACACAGATACGCAGTATTTT.

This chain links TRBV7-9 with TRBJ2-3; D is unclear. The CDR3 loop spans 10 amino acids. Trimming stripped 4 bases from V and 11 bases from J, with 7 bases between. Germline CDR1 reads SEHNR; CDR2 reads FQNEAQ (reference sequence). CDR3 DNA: TGTGCCAGCAGCTCCGGTAGGCAGTATTTT. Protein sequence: CASSSGRQYF.

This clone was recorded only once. CDR3: CASSQEVGGTDTQYF. Written as DNA, the CDR3 is TGCGCCAGCAGCCAAGAGGTAGGGGGAACAGATACGCAGTATTTT. This chain connects TRBV4-1 to TRBJ2-3, with D possibly TRBD1 on 6 matching bases. Germline V gene lookup returns CDR1 MGHRA and CDR2 YSYEKL. This CDR3 region has 15 residues. V lost 0 bases to trimming and J lost 3 bases, with 10 bases between them.

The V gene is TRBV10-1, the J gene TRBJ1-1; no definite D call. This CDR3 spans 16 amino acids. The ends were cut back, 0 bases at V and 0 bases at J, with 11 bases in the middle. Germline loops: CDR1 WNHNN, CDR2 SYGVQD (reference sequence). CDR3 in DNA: TGCGCCAGCAGTGAGTCATTCGGGGATCTGAACACTGAAGCTTTCTTT. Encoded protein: CASSESFGDLNTEAFF.

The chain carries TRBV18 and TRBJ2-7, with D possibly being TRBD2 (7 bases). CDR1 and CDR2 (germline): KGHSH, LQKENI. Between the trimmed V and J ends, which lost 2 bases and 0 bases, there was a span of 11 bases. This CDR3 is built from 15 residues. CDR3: CASSPRGGSSYEQYF. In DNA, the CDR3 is TGTGCCAGCTCACCAAGGGGGGGCAGCTCCTACGAGCAGTACTTC.

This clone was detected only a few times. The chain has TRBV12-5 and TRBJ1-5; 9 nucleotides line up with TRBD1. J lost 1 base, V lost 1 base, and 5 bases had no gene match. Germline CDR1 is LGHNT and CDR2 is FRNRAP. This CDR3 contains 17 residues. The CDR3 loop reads CASGLGQGDWSNQPQHF. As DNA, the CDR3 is TGTGCTAGTGGTTTGGGACAGGGGGACTGGAGCAATCAGCCCCAGCATTTT.

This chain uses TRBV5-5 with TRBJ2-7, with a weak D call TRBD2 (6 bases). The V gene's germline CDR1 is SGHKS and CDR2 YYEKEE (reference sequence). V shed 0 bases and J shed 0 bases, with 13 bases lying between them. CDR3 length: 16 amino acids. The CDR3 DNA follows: TGTGCCAGCAGCTTGGAGATAGCGGCGAGCTCCTACGAGCAGTACTTC. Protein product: CASSLEIAASSYEQYF.

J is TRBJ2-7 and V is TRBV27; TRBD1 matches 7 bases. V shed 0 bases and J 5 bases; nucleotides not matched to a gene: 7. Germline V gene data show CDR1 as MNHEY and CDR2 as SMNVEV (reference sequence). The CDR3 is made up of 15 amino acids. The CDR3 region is CASSLSPGGSDEQYF. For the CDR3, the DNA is TGTGCCAGCAGTTTATCTCCAGGGGGTTCCGACGAGCAGTACTTC.

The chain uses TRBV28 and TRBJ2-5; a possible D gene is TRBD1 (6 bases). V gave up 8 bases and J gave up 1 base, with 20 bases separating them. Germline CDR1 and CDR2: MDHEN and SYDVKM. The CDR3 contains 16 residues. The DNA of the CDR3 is TGTGCCAGCTGCAGGGACAAGGCCCTGGGCCAAGAGACCCAGTACTTC. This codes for CASCRDKALGQETQYF.

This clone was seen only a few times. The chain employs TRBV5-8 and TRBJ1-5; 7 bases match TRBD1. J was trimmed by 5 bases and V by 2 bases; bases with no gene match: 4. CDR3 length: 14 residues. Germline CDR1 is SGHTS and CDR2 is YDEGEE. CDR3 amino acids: CASSFWTGDQPQHF. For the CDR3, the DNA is TGTGCCAGCAGCTTCTGGACAGGAGATCAGCCCCAGCATTTT. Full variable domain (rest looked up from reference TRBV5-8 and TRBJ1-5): EAGVTQSPTHLIKTRGQQATLRCSPISGHTSVYWYQQALGLGLQFLLWYDEGEERNRGNFPPRFSGRQFPNYSSELNVNALELEDSALYLCASSFWTGDQPQHFGDGTRLSIL.

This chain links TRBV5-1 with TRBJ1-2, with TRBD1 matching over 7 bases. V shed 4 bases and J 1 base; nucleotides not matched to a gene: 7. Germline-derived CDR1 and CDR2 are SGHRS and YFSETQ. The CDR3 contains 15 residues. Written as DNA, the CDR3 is TGCGCCAGCAGCCCGGGGACAGCAGATAACTATGGCTACACCTTC. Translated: CASSPGTADNYGYTF.

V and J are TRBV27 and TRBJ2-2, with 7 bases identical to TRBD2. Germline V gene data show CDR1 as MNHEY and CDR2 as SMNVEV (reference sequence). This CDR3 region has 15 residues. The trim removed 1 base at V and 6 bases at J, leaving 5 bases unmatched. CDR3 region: CASSLLKGGSGELFF. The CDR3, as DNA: TGTGCCAGCAGTTTATTAAAGGGAGGGTCCGGGGAGCTGTTTTTT.

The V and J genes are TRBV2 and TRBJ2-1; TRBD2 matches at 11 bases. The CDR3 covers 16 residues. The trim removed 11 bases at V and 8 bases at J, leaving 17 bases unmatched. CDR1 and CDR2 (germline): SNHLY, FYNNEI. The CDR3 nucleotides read TGTGCCGGGCACCCTGGGGCGCTAGCGGGAGGTCATGAGCAGTTCTTC. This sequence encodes CAGHPGALAGGHEQFF.

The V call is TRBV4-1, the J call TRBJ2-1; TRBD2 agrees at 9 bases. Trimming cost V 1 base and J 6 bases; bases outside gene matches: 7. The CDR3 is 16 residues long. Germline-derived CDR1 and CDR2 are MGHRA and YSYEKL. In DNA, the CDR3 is TGCGCCAGCAGCCAAGCAGCGGCGGGAGGGGGCAATGAGCAGTTCTTC. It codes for CASSQAAAGGGNEQFF.

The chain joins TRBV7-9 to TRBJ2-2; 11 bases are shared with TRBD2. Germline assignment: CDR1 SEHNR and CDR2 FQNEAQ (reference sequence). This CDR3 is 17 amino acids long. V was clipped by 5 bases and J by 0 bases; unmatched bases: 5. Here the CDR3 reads CASSHGTSGANTGELFF. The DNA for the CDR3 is TGTGCCAGCAGCCACGGGACTAGCGGAGCGAACACCGGGGAGCTGTTTTTT.

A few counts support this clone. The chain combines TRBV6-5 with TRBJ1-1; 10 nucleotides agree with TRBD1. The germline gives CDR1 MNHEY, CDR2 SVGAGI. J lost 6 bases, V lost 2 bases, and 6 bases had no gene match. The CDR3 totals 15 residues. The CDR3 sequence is CASSYRQGANSEAFF. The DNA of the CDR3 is TGTGCCAGCAGTTACCGACAGGGGGCTAATTCTGAAGCTTTCTTT.

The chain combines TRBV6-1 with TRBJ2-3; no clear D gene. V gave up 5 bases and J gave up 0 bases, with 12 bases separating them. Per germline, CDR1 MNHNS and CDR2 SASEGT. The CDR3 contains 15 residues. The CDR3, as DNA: TGTGCCAGCAGTCAGACGTGGGCCAGCACAGATACGCAGTATTTT. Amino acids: CASSQTWASTDTQYF.

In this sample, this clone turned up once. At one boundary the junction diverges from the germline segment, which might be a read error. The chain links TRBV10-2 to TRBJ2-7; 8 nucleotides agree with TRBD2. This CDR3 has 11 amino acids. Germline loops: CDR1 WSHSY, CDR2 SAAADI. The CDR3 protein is CASSPEREQHF. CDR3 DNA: TGCGCCAGCAGCCCCGAGCGGGAGCAACACTTC.

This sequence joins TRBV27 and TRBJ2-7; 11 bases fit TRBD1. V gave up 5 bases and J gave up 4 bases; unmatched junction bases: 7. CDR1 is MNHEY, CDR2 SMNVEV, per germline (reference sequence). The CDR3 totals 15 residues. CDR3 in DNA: TGTGCCAGCAGTCCCTGGACAGGGGGCAGGTACGAGCAGTACTTC. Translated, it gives CASSPWTGGRYEQYF.

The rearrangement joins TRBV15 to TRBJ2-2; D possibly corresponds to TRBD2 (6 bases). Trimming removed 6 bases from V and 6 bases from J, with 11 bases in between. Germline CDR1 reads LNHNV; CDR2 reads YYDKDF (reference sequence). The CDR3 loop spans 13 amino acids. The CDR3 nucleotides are TGTGCCACCAGGTCCTCTAGCGCCGGGGAGCTGTTTTTT. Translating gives CATRSSSAGELFF.

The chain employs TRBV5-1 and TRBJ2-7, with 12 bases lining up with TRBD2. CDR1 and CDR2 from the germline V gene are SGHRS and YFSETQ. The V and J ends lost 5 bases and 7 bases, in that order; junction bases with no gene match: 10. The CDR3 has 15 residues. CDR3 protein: CASRGKGLAGQEQYF. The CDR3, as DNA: TGCGCCAGCAGGGGAAAGGGACTAGCGGGTCAGGAGCAGTACTTC.

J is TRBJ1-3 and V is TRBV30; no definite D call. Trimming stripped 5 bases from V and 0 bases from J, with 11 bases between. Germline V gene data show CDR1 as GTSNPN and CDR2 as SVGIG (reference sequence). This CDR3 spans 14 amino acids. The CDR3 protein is CAWYKRVSGNTIYF. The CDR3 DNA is TGTGCCTGGTACAAGCGAGTCTCTGGAAACACCATATATTTT. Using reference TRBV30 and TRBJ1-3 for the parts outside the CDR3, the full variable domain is SQTIHQWPATLVQPVGSPLSLECTVEGTSNPNLYWYRQAAGRGLQLLFYSVGIGQISSEVPQNLSASRPQDRQFILSSKKLLLSDSGFYLCAWYKRVSGNTIYFGEGSWLTVV.

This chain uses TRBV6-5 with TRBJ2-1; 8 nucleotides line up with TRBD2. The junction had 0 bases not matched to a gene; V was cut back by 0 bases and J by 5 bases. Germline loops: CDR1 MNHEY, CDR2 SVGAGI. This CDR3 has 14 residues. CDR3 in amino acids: CASSYSRGDNEQFF. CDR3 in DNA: TGTGCCAGCAGTTACTCGCGGGGGGACAATGAGCAGTTCTTC.

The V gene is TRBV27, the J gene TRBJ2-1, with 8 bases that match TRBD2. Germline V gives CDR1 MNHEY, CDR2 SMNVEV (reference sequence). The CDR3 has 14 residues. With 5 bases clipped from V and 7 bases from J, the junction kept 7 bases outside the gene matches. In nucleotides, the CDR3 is TGTGCCAGCAGTCCGCTAGCGGGCACAAATGAGCAGTTCTTC. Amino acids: CASSPLAGTNEQFF.

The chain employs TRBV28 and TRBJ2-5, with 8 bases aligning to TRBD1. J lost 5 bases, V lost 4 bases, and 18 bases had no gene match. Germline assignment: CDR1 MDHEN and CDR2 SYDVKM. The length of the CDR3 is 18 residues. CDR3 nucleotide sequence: TGTGCCAGCAGTTACCACCGGGGCAATCAGGGGGCGGGTGAGACCCAGTACTTC. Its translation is CASSYHRGNQGAGETQYF.